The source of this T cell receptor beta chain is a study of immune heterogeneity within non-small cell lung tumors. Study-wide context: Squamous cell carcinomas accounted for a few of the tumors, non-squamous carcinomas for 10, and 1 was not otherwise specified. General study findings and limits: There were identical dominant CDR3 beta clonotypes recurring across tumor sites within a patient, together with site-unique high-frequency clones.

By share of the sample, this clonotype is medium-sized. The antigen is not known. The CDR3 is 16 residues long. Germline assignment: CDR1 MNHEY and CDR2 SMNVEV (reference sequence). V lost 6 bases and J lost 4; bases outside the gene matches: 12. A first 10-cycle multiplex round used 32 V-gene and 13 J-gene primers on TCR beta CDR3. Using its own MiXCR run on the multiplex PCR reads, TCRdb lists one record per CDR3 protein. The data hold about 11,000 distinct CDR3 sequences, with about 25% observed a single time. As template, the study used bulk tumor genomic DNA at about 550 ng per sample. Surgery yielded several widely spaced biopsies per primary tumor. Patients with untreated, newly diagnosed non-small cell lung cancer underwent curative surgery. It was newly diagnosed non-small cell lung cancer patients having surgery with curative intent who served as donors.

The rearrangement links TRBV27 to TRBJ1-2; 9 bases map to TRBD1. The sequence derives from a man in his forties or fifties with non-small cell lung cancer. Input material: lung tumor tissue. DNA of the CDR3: TGTGCCAGCAGCCAAACCGGGACAGGGATTGGCTATGGCTACACCTTC. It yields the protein CASSQTGTGIGYGYTF.